This T cell receptor (beta chain) was recovered during a study of OX40 agonist ivuxolimab in advanced cancers. Sampled blood was obtained at baseline, cycle 4 day 1, and cycle 7 day 1. Points on this clone: The antigen remains unidentified.

Germline lookup yields CDR1 SGHTA and CDR2 FQGNSA. This CDR3 region has 18 residues. The ends were cut back, 3 bases at V and 6 bases at J, with 21 bases in the middle. Measured with immunoSEQ multiplex PCR; TCRdb has only the in-frame clones, and not every one. The sample has roughly 70,000 clones, about 91% seen once; the top ten hold about 0.6%. Findings and limits, study-wide: Researchers report that CD8+ T cells had, on average, more expanded clones than CD4+.

The starting material was CD4+ or CD8+ T cells sorted from blood, obtained in a trial of the OX40 agonist ivuxolimab. This TCR derives from an adult with an advanced solid tumor such as melanoma, head and neck, liver or kidney cancer. The V gene is TRBV7-2, the J gene TRBJ1-6; D might be TRBD1 (6 bases). The DNA for the CDR3 is TGTGCCAGCAGCTTGGGCGTCGACGGGGGCGCGATTAATTCACCCCTCCACTTT. Residues: CASSLGVDGGAINSPLHF.